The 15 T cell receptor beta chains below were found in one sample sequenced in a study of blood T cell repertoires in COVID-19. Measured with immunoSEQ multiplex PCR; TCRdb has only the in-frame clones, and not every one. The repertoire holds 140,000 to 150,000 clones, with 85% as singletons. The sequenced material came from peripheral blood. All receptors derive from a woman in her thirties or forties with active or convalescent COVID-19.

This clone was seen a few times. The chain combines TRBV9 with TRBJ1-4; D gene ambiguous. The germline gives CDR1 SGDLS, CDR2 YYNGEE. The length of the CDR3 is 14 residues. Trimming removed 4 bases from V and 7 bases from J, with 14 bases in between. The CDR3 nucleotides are TGTGCCAGCAGCCGAGGGAAGCCTGGTGAAAAACTGTTTTTT. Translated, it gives CASSRGKPGEKLFF.

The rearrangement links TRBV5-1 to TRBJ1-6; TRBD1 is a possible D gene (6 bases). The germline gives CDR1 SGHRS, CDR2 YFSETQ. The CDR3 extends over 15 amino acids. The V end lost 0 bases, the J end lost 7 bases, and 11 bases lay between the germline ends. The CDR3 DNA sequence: TGCGCCAGCAGCTTGGATACCCAGGGGAATTCACCCCTCCACTTT. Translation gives CASSLDTQGNSPLHF.

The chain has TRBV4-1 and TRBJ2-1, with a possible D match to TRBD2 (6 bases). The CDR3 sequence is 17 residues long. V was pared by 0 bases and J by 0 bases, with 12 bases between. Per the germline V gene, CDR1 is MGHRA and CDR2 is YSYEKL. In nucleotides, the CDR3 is TGCGCCAGCAGCCAAGACCGGGCGGGAAGCTCCTACAATGAGCAGTTCTTC. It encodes CASSQDRAGSSYNEQFF.

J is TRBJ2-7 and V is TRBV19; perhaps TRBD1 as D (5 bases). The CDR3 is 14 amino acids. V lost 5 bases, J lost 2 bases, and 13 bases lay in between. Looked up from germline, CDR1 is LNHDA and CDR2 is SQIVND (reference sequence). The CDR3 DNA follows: TGTGCCAGTAGTTACCCGGACAACACCTACGAGCAGTACTTC. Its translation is CASSYPDNTYEQYF. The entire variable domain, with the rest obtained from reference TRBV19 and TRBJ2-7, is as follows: DGGITQSPKYLFRKEGQNVTLSCEQNLNHDAMYWYRQDPGQGLRLIYYSQIVNDFQKGDIAEGYSVSREKKESFPLTVTSAQKNPTAFYLCASSYPDNTYEQYFGPGTRLTVT.

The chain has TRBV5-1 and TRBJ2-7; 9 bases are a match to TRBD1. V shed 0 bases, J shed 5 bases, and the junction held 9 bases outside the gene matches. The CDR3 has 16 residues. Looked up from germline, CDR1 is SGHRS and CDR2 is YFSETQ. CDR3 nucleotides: TGCGCCAGCAGCTTGGTGGGGGGGACAGGGTCAAACGAGCAGTACTTC. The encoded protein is CASSLVGGTGSNEQYF.

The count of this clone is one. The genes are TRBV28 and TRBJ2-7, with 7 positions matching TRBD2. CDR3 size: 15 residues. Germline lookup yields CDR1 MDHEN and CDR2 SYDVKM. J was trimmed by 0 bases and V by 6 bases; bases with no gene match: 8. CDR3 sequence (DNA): TGTGCCAGCAGGCCGGGGGGAGCCAGCTCCTACGAGCAGTACTTC. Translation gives CASRPGGASSYEQYF.

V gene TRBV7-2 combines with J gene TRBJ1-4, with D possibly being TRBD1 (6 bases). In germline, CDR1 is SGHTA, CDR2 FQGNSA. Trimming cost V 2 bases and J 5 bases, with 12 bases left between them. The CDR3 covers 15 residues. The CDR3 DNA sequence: TGTGCCAGCAGCTTAACCCCAGGGGTGAATGAAAAACTGTTTTTT. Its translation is CASSLTPGVNEKLFF. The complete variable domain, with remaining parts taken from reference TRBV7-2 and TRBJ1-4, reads GAGVSQSPSNKVTEKGKDVELRCDPISGHTALYWYRQSLGQGLEFLIYFQGNSAPDKSGLPSDRFSAERTGGSVSTLTIQRTQQEDSAVYLCASSLTPGVNEKLFFGSGTQLSVL.

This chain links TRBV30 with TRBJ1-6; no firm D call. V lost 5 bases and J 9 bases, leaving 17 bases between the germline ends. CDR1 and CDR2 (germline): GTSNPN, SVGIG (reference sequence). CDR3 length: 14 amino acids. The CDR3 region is CAWSGGSRSSPLHF. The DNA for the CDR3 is TGTGCCTGGTCGGGAGGCAGTAGGAGTTCACCCCTCCACTTT. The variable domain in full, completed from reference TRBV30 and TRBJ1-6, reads SQTIHQWPATLVQPVGSPLSLECTVEGTSNPNLYWYRQAAGRGLQLLFYSVGIGQISSEVPQNLSASRPQDRQFILSSKKLLLSDSGFYLCAWSGGSRSSPLHFGNGTRLTVT.

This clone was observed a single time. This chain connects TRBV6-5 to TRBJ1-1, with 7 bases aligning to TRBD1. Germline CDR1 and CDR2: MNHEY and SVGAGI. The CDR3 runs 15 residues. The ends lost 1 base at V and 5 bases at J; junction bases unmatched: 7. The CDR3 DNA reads TGTGCCAGCAGTTACTTCACCAGGGGGAGAACTGAAGCTTTCTTT. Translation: CASSYFTRGRTEAFF.

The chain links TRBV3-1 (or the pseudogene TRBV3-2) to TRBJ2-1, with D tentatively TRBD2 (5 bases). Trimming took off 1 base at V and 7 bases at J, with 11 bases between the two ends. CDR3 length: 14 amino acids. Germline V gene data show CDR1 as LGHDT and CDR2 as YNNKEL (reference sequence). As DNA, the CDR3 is TGTGCCAGCAGCCAAGTAGGATCGGGGAATGAGCAGTTCTTC. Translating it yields CASSQVGSGNEQFF.

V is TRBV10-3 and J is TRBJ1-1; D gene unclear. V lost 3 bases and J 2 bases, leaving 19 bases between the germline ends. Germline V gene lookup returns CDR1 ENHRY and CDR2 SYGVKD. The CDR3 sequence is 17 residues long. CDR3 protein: CAISDPPGRESNTEAFF. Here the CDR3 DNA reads TGTGCCATCAGTGATCCCCCCGGGCGGGAAAGCAACACTGAAGCTTTCTTT.

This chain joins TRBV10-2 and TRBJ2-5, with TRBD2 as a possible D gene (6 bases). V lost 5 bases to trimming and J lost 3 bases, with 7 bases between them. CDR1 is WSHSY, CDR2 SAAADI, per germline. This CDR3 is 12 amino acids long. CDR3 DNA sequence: TGCGCCAGCAGTTGGGGGGAAGAGACCCAGTACTTC. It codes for CASSWGEETQYF.

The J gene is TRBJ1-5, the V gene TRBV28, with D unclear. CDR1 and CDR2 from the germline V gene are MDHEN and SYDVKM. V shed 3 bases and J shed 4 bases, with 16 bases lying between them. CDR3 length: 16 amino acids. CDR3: CASSLRTAGGNQPQHF. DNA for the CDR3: TGTGCCAGCAGTTTGCGCACGGCCGGCGGGAATCAGCCCCAGCATTTT.

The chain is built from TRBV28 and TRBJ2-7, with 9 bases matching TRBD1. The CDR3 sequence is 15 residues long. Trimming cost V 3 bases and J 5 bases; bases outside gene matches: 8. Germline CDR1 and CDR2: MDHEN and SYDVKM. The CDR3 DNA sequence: TGTGCCAGCAGTTTCCCGACAGGGGGGTTGAACGAGCAGTACTTC. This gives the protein CASSFPTGGLNEQYF. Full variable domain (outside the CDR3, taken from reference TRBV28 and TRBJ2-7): DVKVTQSSRYLVKRTGEKVFLECVQDMDHENMFWYRQDPGLGLRLIYFSYDVKMKEKGDIPEGYSVSREKKERFSLILESASTNQTSMYLCASSFPTGGLNEQYFGPGTRLTVT.

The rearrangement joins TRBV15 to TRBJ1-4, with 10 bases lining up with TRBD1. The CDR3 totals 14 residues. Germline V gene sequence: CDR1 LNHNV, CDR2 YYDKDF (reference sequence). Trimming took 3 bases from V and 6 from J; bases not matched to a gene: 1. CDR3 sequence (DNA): TGTGCCACCAGCAGGGACAGGGGGTATGAAAAACTGTTTTTT. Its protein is CATSRDRGYEKLFF.